The entry below describes one T cell receptor beta chain. Its antigen has not been determined. Nothing much larger sits one base from this clone, and base qualities are not available. The data were taken from a study of T-cell reconstitution after alpha-beta-depleted transplantation in children (dated by TCRdb to between 2015 and 2016). Background on the whole study: Using TCR repertoire profiling, the study quantitatively followed how T-cell immune reconstitution unfolded in children after TCRalphabeta/CD19-depleted allogeneic hematopoietic cell transplantation.

Library generation was performed with PCR. For sequencing, an Illumina HiSeq 2500 was employed. To normalize quantification of the TCRbeta repertoire, the TCR libraries were built with molecular barcoding that relied on unique molecular identifiers. TCRdb cleaned the public reads at Q25 with fastp, built clones with MiXCR and kept in-frame beta chains. Every distinct CDR3 protein forms one entry, paired with its most common genes and DNA. The sample has roughly 190,000 distinct CDR3 sequences on record, more than 12% of them singletons. The top ten clonotypes cover under 15% of the sample. The TCR was taken from a human donor who donated a stem cell graft to a child with acute lymphoblastic leukemia. The input for sequencing was PBMCs from the stem cell graft donor, taken from the stem cell graft.

CDR3 loop: CASSQSGSGDTEAFF. The DNA is as follows: TGTGCCAGCAGCCAAAGTGGATCGGGGGACACTGAAGCTTTCTTT. The chain employs TRBV3-1 and TRBJ1-1; the D region possibly corresponds to TRBD1 (5 bases align). In the germline V gene (reference sequence), CDR1 corresponds to LGHDT and CDR2 to YNNKEL. From the cysteine through the phenylalanine, the CDR3 covers 15 amino acids. Of the read, only the CDR3 DNA is kept; its 45 bases are in frame from base 1. V drops 2 bases and J drops 3 bases, leaving 13 bases in between.